This TCR beta chain was identified in a study of CD8+CD57+ T cells in acquired aplastic anemia. At least ten counts were recorded for this clonotype. TCR beta VDJ and CDR3 were profiled, and genomic DNA was the template. TCRdb reanalysed the reads using MiXCR and keeps one entry per CDR3 protein. The sample lists over 150,000 distinct CDR3 sequences, almost 50% occurring once. Per the germline V gene, CDR1 is SNHLY and CDR2 is FYNNEI. With 7 bases removed from V and 5 bases from J, the gap between germline ends came to 17 bases. The CDR3 covers 14 residues. Patients chosen for sequencing had shown CD8+CD57+ cell expansion by flow cytometry.

The chain is built from TRBV2 and TRBJ2-5; TRBD1 might be the D (6 bases). The receptor was derived from a human donor with aplastic anemia. What was sequenced was sorted CD4+, CD8+, or CD8+CD57+ T cells (not recorded which) from PBMCs. This chain's CDR3 is CASTNTRGLETQYF. The DNA of the CDR3 is TGTGCCAGCACCAATACCAGGGGTTTGGAGACCCAGTACTTC.